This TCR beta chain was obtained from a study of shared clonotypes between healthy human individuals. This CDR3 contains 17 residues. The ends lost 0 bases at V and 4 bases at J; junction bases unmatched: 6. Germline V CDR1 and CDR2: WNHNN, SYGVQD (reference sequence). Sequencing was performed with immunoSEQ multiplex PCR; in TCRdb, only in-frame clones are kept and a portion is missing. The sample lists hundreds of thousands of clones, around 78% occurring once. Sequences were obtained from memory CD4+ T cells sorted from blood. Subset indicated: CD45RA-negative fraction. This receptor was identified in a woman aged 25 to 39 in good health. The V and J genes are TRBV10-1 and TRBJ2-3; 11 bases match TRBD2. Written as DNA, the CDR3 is TGCGCCAGCAGTGAGTCGGTAGCGGGAGGGCCATCAGATACGCAGTATTTT. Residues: CASSESVAGGPSDTQYF.